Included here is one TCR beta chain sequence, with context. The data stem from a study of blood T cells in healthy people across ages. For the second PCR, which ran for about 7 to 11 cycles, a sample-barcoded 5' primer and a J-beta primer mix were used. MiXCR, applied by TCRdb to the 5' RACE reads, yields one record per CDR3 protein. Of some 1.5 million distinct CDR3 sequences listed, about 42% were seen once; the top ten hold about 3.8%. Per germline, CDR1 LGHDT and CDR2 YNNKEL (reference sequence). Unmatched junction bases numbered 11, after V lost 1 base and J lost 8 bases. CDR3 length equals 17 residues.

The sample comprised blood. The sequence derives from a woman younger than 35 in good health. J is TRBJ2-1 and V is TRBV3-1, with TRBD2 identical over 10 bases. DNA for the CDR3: TGTGCCAGCAGCCAAGGATCTAGCGGGGGCCAATGGGATGAGCAGTTCTTC. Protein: CASSQGSSGGQWDEQFF.